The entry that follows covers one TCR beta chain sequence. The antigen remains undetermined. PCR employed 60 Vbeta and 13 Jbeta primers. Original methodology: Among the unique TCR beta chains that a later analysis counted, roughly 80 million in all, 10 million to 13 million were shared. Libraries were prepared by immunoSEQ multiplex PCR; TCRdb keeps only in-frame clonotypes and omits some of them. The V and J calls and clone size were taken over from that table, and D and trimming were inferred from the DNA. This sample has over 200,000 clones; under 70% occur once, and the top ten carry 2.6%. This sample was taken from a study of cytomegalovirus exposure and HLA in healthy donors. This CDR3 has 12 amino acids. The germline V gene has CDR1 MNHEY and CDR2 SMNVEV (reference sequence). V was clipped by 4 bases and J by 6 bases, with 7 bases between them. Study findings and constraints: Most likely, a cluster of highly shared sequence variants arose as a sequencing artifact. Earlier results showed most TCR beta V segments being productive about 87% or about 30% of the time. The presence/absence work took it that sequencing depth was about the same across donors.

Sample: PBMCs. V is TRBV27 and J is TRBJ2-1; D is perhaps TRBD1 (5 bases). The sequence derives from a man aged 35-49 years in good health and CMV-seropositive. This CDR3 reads CASSSDSNEQFF. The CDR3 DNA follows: TGTGCCAGCAGTTCAGACAGCAATGAGCAGTTCTTC.